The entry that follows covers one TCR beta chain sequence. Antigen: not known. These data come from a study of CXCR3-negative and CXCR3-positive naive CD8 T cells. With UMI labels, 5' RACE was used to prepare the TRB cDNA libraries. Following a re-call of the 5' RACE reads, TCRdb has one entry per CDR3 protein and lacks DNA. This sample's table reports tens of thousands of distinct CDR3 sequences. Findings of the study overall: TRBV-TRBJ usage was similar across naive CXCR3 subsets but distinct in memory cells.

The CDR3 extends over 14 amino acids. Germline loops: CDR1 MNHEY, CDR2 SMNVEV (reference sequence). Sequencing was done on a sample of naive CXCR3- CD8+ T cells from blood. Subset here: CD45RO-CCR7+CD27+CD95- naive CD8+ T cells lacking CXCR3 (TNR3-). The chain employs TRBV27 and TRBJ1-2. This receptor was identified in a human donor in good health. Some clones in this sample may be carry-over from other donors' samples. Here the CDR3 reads CASSLTEPNHGYTF.